This entry lists 20 T cell receptor beta chains sequenced from one sample in a study of T cell clusters in autoimmune cytopenias. Each sample's input was 200 to 300 ng genomic DNA, roughly 40,000 genome equivalents. TRB rearrangements were amplified by touch-down multiplex PCR with mixed TRB-A/B primers. After re-calling the multiplex PCR reads, TCRdb lists one entry per CDR3 protein, DNA absent. Reported are some 7,200 distinct CDR3 sequences; the ten largest clones contain roughly a tenth. This sample also belongs to another study, concerning T cell repertoires in aging, cancer and after chemotherapy.

Sequencing used peripheral blood. The receptors originated from a human donor in good health.

V and J are TRBV27 and TRBJ1-2. Germline values: CDR1 MNHEY, CDR2 SMNVEV (reference sequence). The CDR3 consists of 13 residues. The CDR3: CASSFDGVDGYTF.

The genes are TRBV6-5 and TRBJ1-3; TCRdb proposes TRBD1, but this gene call is untestable without DNA. From germline, CDR1 is MNHEY and CDR2 SVGAGI. The CDR3 sequence is 16 residues long. CDR3 region: CASSQPRQATGNTIYF.

CDR3 sequence reads: CASSLDRGLDTEAFF. This chain uses TRBV19 with TRBJ1-1; the TCRdb D gene call, TRBD1, has no DNA to confirm it. Germline V gene sequence: CDR1 LNHDA, CDR2 SQIVND (reference sequence). CDR3 length equals 15 residues.

This clonotype is labeled medium-sized (0.01 to 0.1%) based on frequency. The chain links TRBV7-9 to TRBJ2-1; the D call from TCRdb, TRBD1, cannot be confirmed without DNA. The germline gives CDR1 SEHNR, CDR2 FQNEAQ (reference sequence). The CDR3 spans 15 residues. The CDR3 spells CASSLALGQATEQFF.

This clonotype is called medium-sized based on its frequency. The rearrangement uses TRBV29-1 and TRBJ2-1; TCRdb's D gene call, TRBD1, goes unchecked for lack of DNA. This CDR3 is 11 amino acids long. The V gene's germline CDR1 is SQVTM and CDR2 ANQGSEA. CDR3 residues: CSALRRNEQFF.

Judged by frequency, this clonotype is medium-sized. The chain joins TRBV5-6 to TRBJ2-3; as DNA is missing, the TRBD2 call by TCRdb cannot be tested. Per the germline V gene, CDR1 is SGHDT and CDR2 is YYEEEE. The CDR3 consists of 15 residues. The CDR3 is CASSPLRGGTDTQYF.

Its frequency marks this clonotype as medium-sized. This rearrangement joins TRBV6-1 to TRBJ2-3; TCRdb picks TRBD1, but there is no DNA to check that call. The CDR3 totals 15 residues. Germline V gene lookup returns CDR1 MNHNS and CDR2 SASEGT. This CDR3 is CASRGAGAITDTQYF.

CDR3 region: CASSYRQGADYGYTF. This chain uses TRBV6-5 with TRBJ1-2; there is no DNA to check the TCRdb D call of TRBD1. Germline CDR1 MNHEY, CDR2 SVGAGI. The CDR3 loop spans 15 amino acids.

By frequency, this clonotype registers large (0.1 to 1%). This rearrangement joins TRBV11-1 to TRBJ2-1; TCRdb indicates TRBD2, and absent DNA this call remains unverified. The germline gives CDR1 SGHAT, CDR2 FQDESV (reference sequence). The CDR3 has 17 amino acids. The CDR3 here is CASSLNSGSGGYNEQFF.

This clonotype registers medium-sized by frequency. The rearrangement uses TRBV30 and TRBJ2-1; the TCRdb call, TRBD1, lacks DNA for checking. The germline CDR1 and CDR2 sequences are GTSNPN and SVGIG (reference sequence). The length of the CDR3 is 13 residues. CDR3 in amino acids: CAWNGGAGREQFF.

Measured by frequency, this clonotype is medium-sized. The CDR3 loop is CASRRTGGYGELFF. The rearrangement joins TRBV6-5 to TRBJ2-2; TCRdb picks TRBD1, but there is no DNA to check that call. The CDR3 runs to 14 residues. CDR1 and CDR2 from the germline V gene are MNHEY and SVGAGI.

CDR3: CAWSVPARRKNIQYF. The rearrangement uses TRBV30 and TRBJ2-4; TCRdb names TRBD1, which stays unverified in the absence of DNA. Germline-derived CDR1 and CDR2 are GTSNPN and SVGIG (reference sequence). The CDR3 is 15 amino acids. The entire variable domain, with the rest obtained from reference TRBV30 and TRBJ2-4, is as follows: SQTIHQWPATLVQPVGSPLSLECTVEGTSNPNLYWYRQAAGRGLQLLFYSVGIGQISSEVPQNLSASRPQDRQFILSSKKLLLSDSGFYLCAWSVPARRKNIQYFGAGTRLSVL.

The chain employs TRBV19 and TRBJ2-7; TCRdb indicates TRBD1, and absent DNA this call remains unverified. The V gene's germline CDR1 is LNHDA and CDR2 SQIVND (reference sequence). The CDR3 sequence is 15 residues long. CDR3 sequence reads: CASSLVTGGAGRQYF. Full variable domain (outside the CDR3, taken from reference TRBV19 and TRBJ2-7): DGGITQSPKYLFRKEGQNVTLSCEQNLNHDAMYWYRQDPGQGLRLIYYSQIVNDFQKGDIAEGYSVSREKKESFPLTVTSAQKNPTAFYLCASSLVTGGAGRQYFGPGTRLTVT.

This clonotype is medium-sized (0.01 to 0.1%) by frequency. J is TRBJ1-5 and V is TRBV15; TCRdb calls TRBD1, which cannot be checked without DNA. Germline V gene sequence: CDR1 LNHNV, CDR2 YYDKDF (reference sequence). The CDR3 has 14 amino acids. This CDR3 is CATSINRDNQPQHF.

The CDR3 sequence: CASSLYPGQGAFGYTF. J is TRBJ1-2 and V is TRBV27; TCRdb selects TRBD1, and the lack of DNA leaves this call unchecked. Germline values: CDR1 MNHEY, CDR2 SMNVEV (reference sequence). The CDR3 contains 16 residues.

The chain links TRBV27 to TRBJ2-1; the D call from TCRdb, TRBD1, cannot be confirmed without DNA. Looked up from germline, CDR1 is MNHEY and CDR2 is SMNVEV (reference sequence). The CDR3 runs to 17 residues. CDR3 sequence: CASTLTGALTSYNEQFF.

The chain has TRBV18 and TRBJ2-5; TCRdb selects TRBD1, and the lack of DNA leaves this call unchecked. The CDR3 is 14 amino acids. The germline V gene has CDR1 KGHSH and CDR2 LQKENI. The CDR3 here is CASSGQGATETQYF. Drawing the rest from reference TRBV18 and TRBJ2-5, the complete variable domain is NAGVMQNPRHLVRRRGQEARLRCSPMKGHSHVYWYRQLPEEGLKFMVYLQKENIIDESGMPKERFSAEFPKEGPSILRIQQVVRGDSAAYFCASSGQGATETQYFGPGTRLLVL.

This chain joins TRBV19 and TRBJ1-4. This CDR3 is built from 16 residues. Germline V gene lookup returns CDR1 LNHDA and CDR2 SQIVND (reference sequence). The chain's CDR3 is CASSITGGTANEKLFF.

The rearrangement links TRBV6-6 to TRBJ1-2; without DNA, the TCRdb call of TRBD1 cannot be checked. Germline CDR1 reads MNHNY; CDR2 reads SVGAGI (reference sequence). The CDR3 contains 16 residues. This chain's CDR3 is CASSYGGQAANYGYTF.

This clonotype is labeled medium-sized based on frequency. J is TRBJ1-4 and V is TRBV19. The CDR3 spans 15 residues. Per the germline V gene, CDR1 is LNHDA and CDR2 is SQIVND (reference sequence). The CDR3 spells CASSLGLATNEKLFF.